Presented here are 7 T cell receptor beta chains from one specimen sequenced in a study of blood T cell repertoires in COVID-19 (dated by TCRdb to the early 2020s). To prepare the library, the immunoSEQ multiplex PCR assay was applied. TCRdb stores this immuneACCESS table with in-frame sequences only. Part of the clones is absent; in the studies checked, under half of the shortfall reflects unresolved V genes, and no reason is known for the rest. Present in this sample are 50,000 to 70,000 clones, approximately 92% of which were seen just once. Jointly, the top ten make up around 10% of the sample. The sample was peripheral blood. The receptor source for this set is a woman older than 75 with active COVID-19.

The rearrangement joins TRBV19 to TRBJ2-7; TRBD2 agrees at 13 bases. This CDR3 contains 16 residues. V gave up 4 bases and J gave up 0 bases; unmatched junction bases: 3. Germline assignment: CDR1 LNHDA and CDR2 SQIVND (reference sequence). As DNA, the CDR3 is TGTGCCAGTAGTAAGGGACTAGCGGGACCCTCCTACGAGCAGTACTTC. Its protein product is CASSKGLAGPSYEQYF.

The rearrangement joins TRBV18 to TRBJ2-5, with 8 bases fitting TRBD1. The CDR3 spans 13 residues. Germline CDR1 and CDR2: KGHSH and LQKENI. Trimming at V came to 1 base and at J to 5 bases, leaving 0 bases not matched to a gene. This CDR3 reads CASSPRQGETQYF. The CDR3 region has the DNA TGTGCCAGCTCACCACGACAGGGGGAGACCCAGTACTTC.

This chain uses TRBV9 with TRBJ2-1; 11 bases align to TRBD2. Germline assignment: CDR1 SGDLS and CDR2 YYNGEE. V lost 0 bases to trimming and J lost 6 bases; unmatched junction nucleotides: 11. The CDR3 contains 18 residues. The CDR3 DNA reads TGTGCCAGCAGCGTAGTTTCGGGACTAGCGGCGAGTATCAATGAGCAGTTCTTC. It encodes CASSVVSGLAASINEQFF.

This chain links TRBV6-1 with TRBJ2-7; D perhaps matches TRBD2 (7 bases). The length of the CDR3 is 18 residues. The V gene's germline CDR1 is MNHNS and CDR2 SASEGT. Trimming stripped 1 base from V and 2 bases from J, with 21 bases between. The CDR3 region is CASSEEGPSGGFPYEQYF. Here the CDR3 DNA reads TGTGCCAGCAGTGAAGAGGGGCCCTCGGGGGGCTTCCCCTACGAGCAGTACTTC.

This sequence joins TRBV6-1 and TRBJ2-7, with 7 bases fitting TRBD1. V lost 1 base to trimming and J lost 2 bases; unmatched junction nucleotides: 2. The CDR3 length is 14 residues. The germline CDR1 and CDR2 sequences are MNHNS and SASEGT. The CDR3 DNA is TGTGCCAGCAGTGAAGTGGGACAGACCTACGAGCAGTACTTC. It specifies CASSEVGQTYEQYF.

The chain links TRBV19 to TRBJ2-1; the D is unclear. The CDR3 runs to 11 residues. CDR1 and CDR2 from the germline V gene are LNHDA and SQIVND (reference sequence). Trimming pared 3 bases from V and 8 bases from J, leaving 5 bases between. CDR3 loop: CASSIPDEQFF. The CDR3 coding sequence is TGTGCCAGTAGTATCCCAGATGAGCAGTTCTTC. The entire variable domain, with the rest obtained from reference TRBV19 and TRBJ2-1, is as follows: DGGITQSPKYLFRKEGQNVTLSCEQNLNHDAMYWYRQDPGQGLRLIYYSQIVNDFQKGDIAEGYSVSREKKESFPLTVTSAQKNPTAFYLCASSIPDEQFFGPGTRLTVL.

The chain uses TRBV5-5 and TRBJ2-7; tentative D call: TRBD1 (6 bases). CDR1 is SGHKS, CDR2 YYEKEE, per germline (reference sequence). The length of the CDR3 is 12 residues. Trimming removed 3 bases from V and 11 bases from J, with 15 bases in between. CDR3 sequence reads: CASSSDSPVEYF. CDR3 in DNA: TGTGCCAGCAGCTCGGACAGCCCGGTGGAGTACTTC.